Following are 19 T cell receptor beta chains from one sample sequenced in a study of T cell responses to AZD1222 COVID-19 vaccine. This table comes from immunoSEQ multiplex PCR, and its TCRdb copy is limited to in-frame clones, with some not included. The table includes 100,000 to 150,000 clones, 85% to 95% detected once. Sequenced material: peripheral blood, taken on day 0 of AZD1222 vaccination. These receptors all stem from an adult in good health.

CDR3 DNA: TGTGCCAGCAGTAGCGGGGGGGACACCGGGGAGCTGTTTTTT. Encoded protein: CASSSGGDTGELFF. The chain carries TRBV6-4 and TRBJ2-2; 10 bases agree with TRBD2. Losses at the gene ends were 5 bases for V and 3 bases for J; bases not matched to a gene: 0. The CDR3 runs to 14 residues. Germline CDR1 and CDR2: MRHNA and SNTAGT.

This rearrangement joins TRBV5-1 to TRBJ1-4; D unclear. The germline CDR1 and CDR2 sequences are SGHRS and YFSETQ. The ends were cut back, 6 bases at V and 5 bases at J, with 8 bases in the middle. This CDR3 has 12 residues. The CDR3 spells CASTSGNEKLFF. CDR3 DNA: TGCGCCAGCACGTCGGGGAATGAAAAACTGTTTTTT.

The genes are TRBV18 and TRBJ2-7; D may be TRBD2 (7 bases). The CDR3 covers 14 residues. Trimming left V 0 bases short and J 5 bases short, with 11 bases between. Germline assignment: CDR1 KGHSH and CDR2 LQKENI. Here the CDR3 reads CASSPPGGADEQYF. DNA for the CDR3: TGTGCCAGCTCACCACCAGGGGGGGCGGACGAGCAGTACTTC.

V usage is TRBV6-1 and J usage is TRBJ2-7, with 8 bases matching TRBD1. The germline CDR1 and CDR2 sequences are MNHNS and SASEGT. CDR3 length equals 17 residues. The V and J ends lost 3 bases and 7 bases, in that order; junction bases with no gene match: 17. The CDR3 here is CASSELPIGQGIGEQYF. The CDR3 region has the DNA TGTGCCAGCAGTGAGCTACCTATCGGACAGGGTATAGGGGAGCAGTACTTC.

The chain recombines TRBV7-8 with TRBJ1-6; possibly TRBD1 for D (5 bases). V was pared by 5 bases and J by 15 bases, with 20 bases between. The CDR3 is 14 amino acids. Germline CDR1 is SGHVS and CDR2 is FQNEAQ. The CDR3 DNA reads as TGTGCCAGCAGCCTCAGACAGCCCCAGGCGGACCTCCACTTT. Translation gives CASSLRQPQADLHF.

The chain combines TRBV4-2 with TRBJ2-3; 7 bases agree with TRBD2. Germline V CDR1 and CDR2: LGHNA, YNFKEQ. The V and J ends lost 5 bases and 0 bases, in that order; junction bases with no gene match: 8. CDR3 length: 16 amino acids. Here the CDR3 reads CASSDREAGSTDTQYF. The CDR3 nucleotides read TGTGCCAGCAGCGATCGGGAGGCGGGGAGCACAGATACGCAGTATTTT.

The chain links TRBV9 to TRBJ1-6, with D possibly being TRBD1 (5 bases). V was pared by 4 bases and J by 5 bases, with 19 bases between. This CDR3 comprises 17 residues. Germline lookup yields CDR1 SGDLS and CDR2 YYNGEE. The CDR3 is CASSLPGRGDNNSPLHF. The CDR3 DNA sequence: TGTGCCAGCAGCCTCCCCGGCCGGGGCGACAATAATTCACCCCTCCACTTT.

The rearrangement links TRBV6-5 to TRBJ2-3; TRBD2 matches 8 bases. This CDR3 has 16 amino acids. Germline CDR1 reads MNHEY; CDR2 reads SVGAGI. The V gene end was trimmed by 4 bases and the J gene end by 2 bases; junction bases not matched to a gene: 8. CDR3 residues: CASSSPGGATTDTQYF. CDR3 nucleotide sequence: TGTGCCAGCAGTTCCCCGGGGGGGGCGACCACAGATACGCAGTATTTT.

This chain joins TRBV18 and TRBJ1-5, with D possibly being TRBD1 (5 bases). Germline CDR1 KGHSH, CDR2 LQKENI. This CDR3 has 13 amino acids. V was trimmed by 0 bases and J by 9 bases, leaving 9 bases between them. CDR3 loop: CASSPPGGGPQHF. In DNA form, the CDR3 reads TGTGCCAGCTCACCACCCGGGGGGGGGCCCCAGCATTTT. Full variable domain (outside the CDR3, taken from reference TRBV18 and TRBJ1-5): NAGVMQNPRHLVRRRGQEARLRCSPMKGHSHVYWYRQLPEEGLKFMVYLQKENIIDESGMPKERFSAEFPKEGPSILRIQQVVRGDSAAYFCASSPPGGGPQHFGDGTRLSIL.

The sample holds one count of this clone. The rearrangement links TRBV18 to TRBJ2-5; 7 bases line up with TRBD2. Trimming at V came to 1 base and at J to 2 bases, leaving 4 bases not matched to a gene. Germline CDR1 and CDR2: KGHSH and LQKENI. CDR3 size: 15 residues. DNA of the CDR3: TGTGCCAGCTCACCACTTTCTAGCGGACAAGAGACCCAGTACTTC. Amino acids: CASSPLSSGQETQYF.

The genes are TRBV7-8 and TRBJ1-3, with 7 bases identical to TRBD1. The V segment lost 3 bases and the J segment 0 bases; nucleotides outside the gene matches: 5. The CDR3 is 16 residues long. Germline CDR1 reads SGHVS; CDR2 reads FQNEAQ. Here the CDR3 reads CASSLGTVNSGNTIYF. CDR3 in DNA: TGTGCCAGCAGCTTGGGGACAGTCAACTCTGGAAACACCATATATTTT.

The genes are TRBV7-8 and TRBJ1-3; the D gene is possibly TRBD1 (5 bases). V gave up 3 bases and J gave up 0 bases, with 12 bases separating them. Germline V lookup: CDR1 SGHVS, CDR2 FQNEAQ. The CDR3 is 16 residues long. The CDR3 loop reads CASSFGGPSSGNTIYF. DNA of the CDR3: TGTGCCAGCAGCTTTGGGGGTCCAAGCTCTGGAAACACCATATATTTT.

This clone has more than one count but fewer than ten. The V gene is TRBV9, the J gene TRBJ1-1; tentative D call: TRBD1 (5 bases). This CDR3 comprises 14 residues. V shed 3 bases and J shed 4 bases, with 13 bases lying between them. CDR1 SGDLS and CDR2 YYNGEE come from the germline V gene. CDR3 sequence: CASSGGGGATEAFF. The CDR3 nucleotides read TGTGCCAGCAGCGGTGGGGGAGGGGCCACTGAAGCTTTCTTT.

The rearrangement joins TRBV6-5 to TRBJ1-6; possibly TRBD1 for D (5 bases). Trimming left V 2 bases short and J 7 bases short, with 12 bases between. This CDR3 spans 15 amino acids. Per the germline V gene, CDR1 is MNHEY and CDR2 is SVGAGI. The CDR3 reads CASSYLGRDNSPLHF. The CDR3 bases are TGTGCCAGCAGTTACCTCGGCAGGGACAATTCACCCCTCCACTTT.

The chain links TRBV6-5 to TRBJ1-2; D is perhaps TRBD1 (6 bases). V lost 2 bases and J 2 bases, leaving 12 bases between the germline ends. CDR3 length: 15 residues. In germline, CDR1 is MNHEY, CDR2 SVGAGI. The CDR3 bases are TGTGCCAGCAGTTACGGGACAAACCCCAACTATGGCTACACCTTC. It codes for CASSYGTNPNYGYTF.

The rearrangement links TRBV5-1 to TRBJ2-2, with TRBD2 matching 7 bases. The CDR3 sequence is 16 residues long. The germline gives CDR1 SGHRS, CDR2 YFSETQ. With 4 bases clipped from V and 1 base from J, the junction kept 7 bases outside the gene matches. CDR3 region: CASSPPTSENTGELFF. CDR3 bases: TGCGCCAGCAGCCCGCCTACTAGCGAGAACACCGGGGAGCTGTTTTTT. Based on the CDR3 plus reference TRBV5-1 and TRBJ2-2, the full variable domain is KAGVTQTPRYLIKTRGQQVTLSCSPISGHRSVSWYQQTPGQGLQFLFEYFSETQRNKGNFPGRFSGRQFSNSRSEMNVSTLELGDSALYLCASSPPTSENTGELFFGEGSRLTVL.

V gene TRBV2 combines with J gene TRBJ1-5; 8 bases line up with TRBD1. CDR1 SNHLY and CDR2 FYNNEI come from the germline V gene. With V trimmed by 6 bases and J by 6 bases, 7 bases remained unmatched. This CDR3 has 14 amino acids. CDR3 coding DNA: TGTGCCAGCAGACCTACAGGGGGGACTCAGCCCCAGCATTTT. Its translation: CASRPTGGTQPQHF.

V usage is TRBV7-9 and J usage is TRBJ1-3; TRBD1 might be the D (5 bases). The V gene's germline CDR1 is SEHNR and CDR2 FQNEAQ (reference sequence). There are 18 residues in the CDR3. V was clipped by 3 bases and J by 0 bases, with 18 bases between them. CDR3 amino acids: CASSFALPQGDSGNTIYF. For the CDR3, the DNA is TGTGCCAGCAGCTTCGCCTTACCCCAGGGAGACTCTGGAAACACCATATATTTT.

The chain recombines TRBV12-3 or TRBV12-4 with TRBJ2-3; D is uncertain. Trimming took off 1 base at V and 5 bases at J, with 7 bases between the two ends. The CDR3 totals 13 residues. The DNA for the CDR3 is TGTGCCAGCAGTTTAGTTGGCGGAGATACGCAGTATTTT. Residues: CASSLVGGDTQYF.